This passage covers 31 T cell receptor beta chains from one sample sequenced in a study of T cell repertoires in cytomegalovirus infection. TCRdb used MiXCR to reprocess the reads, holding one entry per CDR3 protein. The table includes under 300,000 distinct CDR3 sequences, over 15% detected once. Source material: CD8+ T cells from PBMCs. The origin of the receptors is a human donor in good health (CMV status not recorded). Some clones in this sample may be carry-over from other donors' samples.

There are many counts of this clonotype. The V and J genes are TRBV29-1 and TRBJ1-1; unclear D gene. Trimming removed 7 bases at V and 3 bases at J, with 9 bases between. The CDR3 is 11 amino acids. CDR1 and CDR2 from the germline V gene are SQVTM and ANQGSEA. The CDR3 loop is CSAGSDTEAFF. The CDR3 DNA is TGCAGCGCTGGGTCTGACACTGAAGCTTTCTTT.

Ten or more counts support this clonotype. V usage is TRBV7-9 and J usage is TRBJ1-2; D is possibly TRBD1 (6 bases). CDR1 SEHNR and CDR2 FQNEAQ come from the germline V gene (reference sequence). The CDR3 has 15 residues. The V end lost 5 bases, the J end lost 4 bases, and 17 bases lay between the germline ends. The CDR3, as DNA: TGTGCCAGCAGCCGAGTAGGACAGCTAATCTATGGCTACACCTTC. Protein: CASSRVGQLIYGYTF.

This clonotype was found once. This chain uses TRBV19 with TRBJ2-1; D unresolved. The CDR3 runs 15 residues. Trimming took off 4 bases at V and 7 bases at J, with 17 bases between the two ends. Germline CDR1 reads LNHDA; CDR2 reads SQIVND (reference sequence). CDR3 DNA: TGTGCCAGTAGTAATAAGAAGGTCCTGGGGAATGAGCAGTTCTTC. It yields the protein CASSNKKVLGNEQFF.

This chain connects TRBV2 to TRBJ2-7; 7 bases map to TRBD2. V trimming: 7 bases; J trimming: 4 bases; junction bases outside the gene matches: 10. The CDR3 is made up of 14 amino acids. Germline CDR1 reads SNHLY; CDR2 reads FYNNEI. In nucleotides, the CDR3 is TGTGCCAGCACTAGTACCGGGACTATTTACGAGCAGTACTTC. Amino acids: CASTSTGTIYEQYF. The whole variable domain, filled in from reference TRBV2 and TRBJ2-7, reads EPEVTQTPSHQVTQMGQEVILRCVPISNHLYFYWYRQILGQKVEFLVSFYNNEISEKSEIFDDQFSVERPDGSNFTLKIRSTKLEDSAMYFCASTSTGTIYEQYFGPGTRLTVT.

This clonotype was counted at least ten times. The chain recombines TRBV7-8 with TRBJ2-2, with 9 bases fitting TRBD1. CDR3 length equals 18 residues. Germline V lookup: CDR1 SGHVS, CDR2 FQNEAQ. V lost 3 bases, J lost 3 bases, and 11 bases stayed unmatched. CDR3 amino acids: CASSFLPEGTGYTGELFF. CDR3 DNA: TGTGCCAGCAGCTTCTTACCAGAGGGGACAGGGTACACCGGGGAGCTGTTTTTT. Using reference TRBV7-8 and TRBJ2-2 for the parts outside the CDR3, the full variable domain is GAGVSQSPRYKVAKRGQDVALRCDPISGHVSLFWYQQALGQGPEFLTYFQNEAQLDKSGLPSDRFFAERPEGSVSTLKIQRTQQEDSAVYLCASSFLPEGTGYTGELFFGEGSRLTVL.

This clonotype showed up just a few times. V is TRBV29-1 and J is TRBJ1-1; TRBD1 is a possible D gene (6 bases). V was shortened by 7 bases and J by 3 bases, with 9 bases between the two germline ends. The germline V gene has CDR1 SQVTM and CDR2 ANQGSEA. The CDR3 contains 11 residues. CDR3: CSAAGDTEAFF. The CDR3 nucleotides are TGCAGCGCCGCAGGGGACACTGAAGCTTTCTTT.

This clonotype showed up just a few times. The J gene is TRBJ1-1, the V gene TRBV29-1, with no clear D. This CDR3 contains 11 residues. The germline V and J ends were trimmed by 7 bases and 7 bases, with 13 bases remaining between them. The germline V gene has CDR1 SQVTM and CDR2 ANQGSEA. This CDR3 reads CSATYGVEAFF. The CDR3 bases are TGCAGCGCCACCTATGGGGTTGAAGCTTTCTTT.

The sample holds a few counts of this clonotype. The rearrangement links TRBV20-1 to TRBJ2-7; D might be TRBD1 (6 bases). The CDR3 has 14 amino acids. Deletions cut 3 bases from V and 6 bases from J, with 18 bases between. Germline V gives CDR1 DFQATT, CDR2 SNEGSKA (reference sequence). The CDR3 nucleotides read TGCAGTGCTAGGGACGCAGGGGCTTCACTCGAGCAGTACTTC. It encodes CSARDAGASLEQYF.

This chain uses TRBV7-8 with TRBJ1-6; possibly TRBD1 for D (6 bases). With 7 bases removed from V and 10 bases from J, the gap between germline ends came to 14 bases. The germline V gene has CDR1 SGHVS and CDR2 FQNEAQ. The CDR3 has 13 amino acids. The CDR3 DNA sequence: TGTGCCAGCACCTCCGGGGGGGGCTCACCCCTCCACTTT. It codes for CASTSGGGSPLHF.

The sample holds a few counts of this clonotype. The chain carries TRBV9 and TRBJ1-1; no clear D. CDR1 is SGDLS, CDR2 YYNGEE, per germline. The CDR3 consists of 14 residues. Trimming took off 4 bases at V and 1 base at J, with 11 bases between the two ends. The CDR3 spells CASSPLTQNTEAFF. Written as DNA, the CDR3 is TGTGCCAGCAGCCCCCTGACCCAGAACACTGAAGCTTTCTTT.

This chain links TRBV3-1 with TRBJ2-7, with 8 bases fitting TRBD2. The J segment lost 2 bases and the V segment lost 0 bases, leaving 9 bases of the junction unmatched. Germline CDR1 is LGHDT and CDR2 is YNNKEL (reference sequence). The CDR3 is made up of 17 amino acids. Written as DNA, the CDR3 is TGTGCCAGCAGCCAAGATCTCTCGGGGGGGGTCCCCTACGAGCAGTACTTC. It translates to CASSQDLSGGVPYEQYF.

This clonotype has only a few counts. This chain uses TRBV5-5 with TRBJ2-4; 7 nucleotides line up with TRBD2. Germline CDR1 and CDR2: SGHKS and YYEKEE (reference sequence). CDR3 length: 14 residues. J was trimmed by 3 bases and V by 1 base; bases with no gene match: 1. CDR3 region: CASSLWEGKNIQYF. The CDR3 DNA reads TGTGCCAGCAGCTTGTGGGAGGGCAAAAACATTCAGTACTTC.

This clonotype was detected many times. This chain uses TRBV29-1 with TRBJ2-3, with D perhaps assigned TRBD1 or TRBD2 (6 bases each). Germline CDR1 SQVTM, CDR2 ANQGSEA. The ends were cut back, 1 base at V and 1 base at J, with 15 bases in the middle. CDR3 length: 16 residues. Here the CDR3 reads CSVEGFVEGGTDTQYF. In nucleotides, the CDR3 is TGCAGCGTTGAAGGTTTCGTGGAGGGGGGCACAGATACGCAGTATTTT.

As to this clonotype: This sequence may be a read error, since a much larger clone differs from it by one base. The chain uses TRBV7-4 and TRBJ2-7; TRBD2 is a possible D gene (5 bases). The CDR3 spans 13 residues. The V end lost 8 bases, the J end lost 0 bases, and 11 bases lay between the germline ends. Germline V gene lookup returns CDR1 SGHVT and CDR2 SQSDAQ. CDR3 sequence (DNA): TGTGCCAGCGGCCCGGGGAGCTCCTACGAGCAGTACTTC. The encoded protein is CASGPGSSYEQYF.

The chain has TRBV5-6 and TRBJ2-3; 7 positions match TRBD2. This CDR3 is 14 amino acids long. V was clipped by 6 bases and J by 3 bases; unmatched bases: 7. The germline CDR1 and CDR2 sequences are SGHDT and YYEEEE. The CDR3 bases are TGTGCCAGCACCAATGGACTAGGTACAGATACGCAGTATTTT. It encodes CASTNGLGTDTQYF.

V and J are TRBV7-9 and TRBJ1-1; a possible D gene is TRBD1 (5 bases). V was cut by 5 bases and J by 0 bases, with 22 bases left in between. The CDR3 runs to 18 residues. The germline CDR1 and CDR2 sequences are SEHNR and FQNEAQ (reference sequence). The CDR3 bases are TGTGCCAGCAGCGAAAATCCTGGGGACCAACGGATGAACACTGAAGCTTTCTTT. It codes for CASSENPGDQRMNTEAFF.

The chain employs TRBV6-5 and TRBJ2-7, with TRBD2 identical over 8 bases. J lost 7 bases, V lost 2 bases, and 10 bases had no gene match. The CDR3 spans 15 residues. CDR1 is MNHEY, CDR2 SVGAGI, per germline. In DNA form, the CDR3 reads TGTGCCAGCAGTTACGGATCGGGGGGGCATGGGGAGCAGTACTTC. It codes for CASSYGSGGHGEQYF.

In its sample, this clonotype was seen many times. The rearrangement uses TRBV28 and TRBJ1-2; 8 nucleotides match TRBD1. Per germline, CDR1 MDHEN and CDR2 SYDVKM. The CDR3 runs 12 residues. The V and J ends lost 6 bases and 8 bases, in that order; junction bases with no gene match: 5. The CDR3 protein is CASSSTGDGYTF. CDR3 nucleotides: TGTGCCAGCAGCTCGACAGGGGACGGCTACACCTTC.

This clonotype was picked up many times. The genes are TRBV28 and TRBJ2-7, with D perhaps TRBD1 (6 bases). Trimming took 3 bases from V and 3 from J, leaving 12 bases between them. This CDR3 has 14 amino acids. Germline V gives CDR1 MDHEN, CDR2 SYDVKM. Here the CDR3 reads CASSFRTESYEQYF. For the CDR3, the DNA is TGTGCCAGCAGTTTCCGGACAGAAAGCTACGAGCAGTACTTC.

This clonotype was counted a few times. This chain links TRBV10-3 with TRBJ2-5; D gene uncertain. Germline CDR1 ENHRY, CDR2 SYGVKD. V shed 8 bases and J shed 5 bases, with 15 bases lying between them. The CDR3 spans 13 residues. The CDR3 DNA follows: TGTGCCATCGGCGCCATAGACACGGAGACCCAGTACTTC. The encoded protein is CAIGAIDTETQYF.

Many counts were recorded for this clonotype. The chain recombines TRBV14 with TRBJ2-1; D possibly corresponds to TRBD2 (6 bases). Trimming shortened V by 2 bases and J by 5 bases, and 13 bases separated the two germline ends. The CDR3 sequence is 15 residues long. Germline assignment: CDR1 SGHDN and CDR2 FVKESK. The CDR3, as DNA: TGTGCCAGCAGCCAATTCCTAGCGCGCGACAATGAGCAGTTCTTC. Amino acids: CASSQFLARDNEQFF.

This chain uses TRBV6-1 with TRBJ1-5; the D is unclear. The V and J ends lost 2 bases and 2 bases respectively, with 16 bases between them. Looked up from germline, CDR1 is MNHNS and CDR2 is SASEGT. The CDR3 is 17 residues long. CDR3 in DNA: TGTGCCAGCAGTGAACCCGAGGCCGAGGGTGGCAATCAGCCCCAGCATTTT. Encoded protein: CASSEPEAEGGNQPQHF.

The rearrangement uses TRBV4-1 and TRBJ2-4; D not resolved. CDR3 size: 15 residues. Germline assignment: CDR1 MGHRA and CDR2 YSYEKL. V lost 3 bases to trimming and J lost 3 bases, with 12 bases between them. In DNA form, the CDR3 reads TGCGCCAGCAGCCAGGAGTCCCGTTACAAAAACATTCAGTACTTC. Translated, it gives CASSQESRYKNIQYF.

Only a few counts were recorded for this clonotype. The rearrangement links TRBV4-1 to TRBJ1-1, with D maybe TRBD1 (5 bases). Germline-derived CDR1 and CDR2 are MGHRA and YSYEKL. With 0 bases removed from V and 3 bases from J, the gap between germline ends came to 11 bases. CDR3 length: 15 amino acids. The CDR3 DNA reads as TGCGCCAGCAGCCAAGACCCGGGGGTATACACTGAAGCTTTCTTT. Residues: CASSQDPGVYTEAFF.

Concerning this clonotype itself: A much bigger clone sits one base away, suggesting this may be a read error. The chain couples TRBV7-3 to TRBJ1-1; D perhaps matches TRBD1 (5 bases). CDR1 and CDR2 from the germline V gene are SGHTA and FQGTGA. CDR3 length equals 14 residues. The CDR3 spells CASRLVGVNTEAFF. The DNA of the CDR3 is TGTGCCAGCCGCTTAGTGGGGGTGAACACTGAAGCTTTCTTT.

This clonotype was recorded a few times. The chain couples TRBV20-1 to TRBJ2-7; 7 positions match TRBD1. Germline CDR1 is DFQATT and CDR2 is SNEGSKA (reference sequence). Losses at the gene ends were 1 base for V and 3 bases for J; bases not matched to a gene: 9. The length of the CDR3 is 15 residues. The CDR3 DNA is TGCAGTGCTAGAGGCAGGGGGAGTGTTCACTACGAGCAGTACTTC. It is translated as CSARGRGSVHYEQYF.

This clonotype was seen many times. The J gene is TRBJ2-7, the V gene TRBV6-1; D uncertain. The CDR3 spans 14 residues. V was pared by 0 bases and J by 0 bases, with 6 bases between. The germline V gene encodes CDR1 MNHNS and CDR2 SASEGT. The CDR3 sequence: CASSEAASSYEQYF. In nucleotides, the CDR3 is TGTGCCAGCAGTGAAGCGGCCAGCTCCTACGAGCAGTACTTC.

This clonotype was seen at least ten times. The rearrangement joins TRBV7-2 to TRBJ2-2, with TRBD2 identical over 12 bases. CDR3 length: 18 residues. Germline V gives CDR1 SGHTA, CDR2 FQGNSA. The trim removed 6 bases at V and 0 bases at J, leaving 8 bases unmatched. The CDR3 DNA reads TGTGCCAGCAGTCCCTGGACTAGCGGGACCGCGAACACCGGGGAGCTGTTTTTT. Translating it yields CASSPWTSGTANTGELFF. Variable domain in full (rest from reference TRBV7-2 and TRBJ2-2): GAGVSQSPSNKVTEKGKDVELRCDPISGHTALYWYRQSLGQGLEFLIYFQGNSAPDKSGLPSDRFSAERTGGSVSTLTIQRTQQEDSAVYLCASSPWTSGTANTGELFFGEGSRLTVL.

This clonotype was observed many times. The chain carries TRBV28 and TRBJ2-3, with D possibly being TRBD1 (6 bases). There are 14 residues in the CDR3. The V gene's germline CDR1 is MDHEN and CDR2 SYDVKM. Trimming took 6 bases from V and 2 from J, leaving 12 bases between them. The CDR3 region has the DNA TGTGCCAGCAGCCTCGACAGGTCCACAGATACGCAGTATTTT. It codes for CASSLDRSTDTQYF.

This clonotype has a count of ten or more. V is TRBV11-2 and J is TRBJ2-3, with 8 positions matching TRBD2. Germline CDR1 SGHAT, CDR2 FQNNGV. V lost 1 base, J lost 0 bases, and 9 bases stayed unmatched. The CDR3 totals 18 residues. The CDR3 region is CASSLGAGGVASTDTQYF. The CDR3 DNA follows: TGTGCCAGCAGCTTAGGGGCGGGGGGCGTCGCTAGCACAGATACGCAGTATTTT.

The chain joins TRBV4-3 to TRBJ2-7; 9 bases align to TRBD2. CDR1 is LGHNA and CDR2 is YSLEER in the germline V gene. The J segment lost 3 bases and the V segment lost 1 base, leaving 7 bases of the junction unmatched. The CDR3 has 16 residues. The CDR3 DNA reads TGCGCCAGCAGCCAAGGGAGTAGCGGGAGTATCTACGAGCAGTACTTC. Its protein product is CASSQGSSGSIYEQYF.